What follows describes a single T cell receptor beta chain. Germline loops: CDR1 MNHNS, CDR2 SASEGT. V shed 1 base and J shed 6 bases, with 13 bases lying between them. The CDR3 length is 15 residues. Participants had their cohort set by participant-reported clinical history. The repertoire was sequenced with immunoSEQ multiplex PCR; TCRdb's copy has only in-frame clones and lacks some. The data contain about 210,000 clones, about 84% of them singletons. This sample stems from a study of blood T cell repertoires in COVID-19. This receptor was obtained from a man aged 35 to 55 with acute COVID-19. The specimen sequenced was PBMCs or T cells enriched from blood (not recorded which). This rearrangement joins TRBV6-1 to TRBJ2-1, with a possible D match to TRBD2 (7 bases). CDR3 loop: CASSEEGGSGNEQFF. CDR3 coding DNA: TGTGCCAGCAGTGAAGAGGGGGGGTCCGGCAATGAGCAGTTCTTC.